This TCR beta chain was captured in a study of T cells after yellow fever vaccination. Notes on the study in general: Reappearance after the booster was observed for most primary-vaccination clones (around 95% CD4, around 90% CD8). FACS-sorted repertoires could contain abundant clonotypes contaminating from the bulk population.

This clonotype was seen only a few times. Its matching antigen is unknown. A 5'RACE template-switching step, the method used to make TCR cDNA, added a universal primer site and UMIs. TCRdb used MiXCR to reprocess the 5' RACE reads, holding one entry per CDR3 protein. The data show roughly 340,000 distinct CDR3 sequences, more than 8.5% seen once. The CDR3 has 14 residues. V was clipped by 7 bases and J by 4 bases; unmatched bases: 8. Looked up from germline, CDR1 is MNHNS and CDR2 is SASEGT. This TCR was recovered from a man younger than 35 who received the YFV17D yellow fever vaccine. Source: PBMCs, taken on the day of the first yellow fever vaccination. The chain combines TRBV6-1 with TRBJ1-1, with 8 positions matching TRBD1. The CDR3 region has the DNA TGTGCCAGCACCCCCGGACAGGGACCCACTGAAGCTTTCTTT. Residues: CASTPGQGPTEAFF.